These 5 T cell receptor beta chains were sequenced from one sample in a study of T cell responses to AZD1222 COVID-19 vaccine. The assay was immunoSEQ multiplex PCR, and TCRdb's table has in-frame clones only and misses some. The repertoire has about 170,000 clones, 85% to 90% of them found once; the top ten carry 1.5% to 2%. Sequencing was performed on peripheral blood, taken on day 0 of AZD1222 vaccination. The receptor set was obtained from an adult in good health.

The gene calls are TRBV6-4 and TRBJ1-6, with D perhaps matching TRBD1 (6 bases). The CDR3 totals 14 residues. Germline V gene sequence: CDR1 MRHNA, CDR2 SNTAGT. V lost 5 bases and J 5 bases, leaving 10 bases between the germline ends. DNA of the CDR3: TGTGCCAGCAGTTTGGGGACAAATAATTCACCCCTCCACTTT. It is translated as CASSLGTNNSPLHF.

This clone was picked up a small number of times. The chain has TRBV5-6 and TRBJ2-2; 10 positions match TRBD2. V shed 4 bases and J 1 base; nucleotides not matched to a gene: 7. The germline gives CDR1 SGHDT, CDR2 YYEEEE. This CDR3 has 17 amino acids. In nucleotides, the CDR3 is TGTGCCAGCAGCCCACGCACTAGCGGGGTGAACACCGGGGAGCTGTTTTTT. The encoded protein is CASSPRTSGVNTGELFF.

The chain has TRBV20-1 and TRBJ2-7; unclear D gene. This CDR3 comprises 11 residues. With 3 bases removed from V and 3 bases from J, the gap between germline ends came to 6 bases. CDR1 and CDR2 (germline): DFQATT, SNEGSKA (reference sequence). CDR3 in amino acids: CSARADYEQYV. The CDR3 nucleotides read TGCAGTGCTAGGGCGGACTACGAGCAGTACGTC.

The V call is TRBV2, the J call TRBJ1-2, with D possibly matching TRBD1 (6 bases). The length of the CDR3 is 14 residues. Trimming left V 3 bases short and J 4 bases short, with 12 bases between. Germline values: CDR1 SNHLY, CDR2 FYNNEI. The CDR3 loop is CASSDQGSGYGYTF. CDR3 bases: TGTGCCAGCAGTGACCAGGGGAGCGGCTATGGCTACACCTTC.

This chain links TRBV10-3 with TRBJ1-6; the D gene is possibly TRBD1 (5 bases). This CDR3 contains 12 residues. The V gene's germline CDR1 is ENHRY and CDR2 SYGVKD. Trimming left V 3 bases short and J 12 bases short, with 9 bases between. CDR3 residues: CAISDRAVPLHF. The CDR3 bases are TGTGCCATCAGTGACAGGGCCGTACCCCTCCACTTT.